This passage covers 11 T cell receptor beta chains from one sample sequenced in a study of blood T cell repertoires in COVID-19 (dated by TCRdb to between 2020 and 2021). The library was made by the immunoSEQ multiplex PCR assay. TCRdb took over this immuneACCESS table, retaining in-frame rearrangements with V and J assigned. Such tables are incomplete; in checked studies, under half of the missing clones stem from an unresolved V gene, and the remainder is unexplained. The sample table holds fewer than 300,000 clones, of which approximately 90% were seen once. Of the sample, about 2.5% falls within the top ten clones. The sequenced sample was PBMCs or T cells enriched from blood (not recorded which). These receptors came from a woman aged 40 to 49 with acute COVID-19.

The chain links TRBV5-1 to TRBJ2-7, with TRBD1 matching 7 bases. This CDR3 is built from 16 residues. The junction had 8 bases not matched to a gene; V was cut back by 1 base and J by 1 base. Germline values: CDR1 SGHRS, CDR2 YFSETQ. This CDR3 reads CASSLSSGTASYEQYF. The CDR3, as DNA: TGCGCCAGCAGCTTGAGTTCCGGGACAGCTTCCTACGAGCAGTACTTC.

This clone was recorded a few times. This sample includes further DNA sequences coding for the same CDR3. V usage is TRBV2 and J usage is TRBJ1-4; 8 bases map to TRBD1. V lost 4 bases, J lost 5 bases, and 0 bases stayed unmatched. This CDR3 spans 13 amino acids. The germline V gene encodes CDR1 SNHLY and CDR2 FYNNEI. The CDR3 nucleotides are TGTGCCAGCAGTGGGACAGGGAATGAAAAACTGTTTTTT. As protein: CASSGTGNEKLFF.

The gene calls are TRBV7-2 and TRBJ1-1; no definite D call. The length of the CDR3 is 14 residues. Deletions cut 5 bases from V and 1 base from J, with 11 bases between. Per the germline V gene, CDR1 is SGHTA and CDR2 is FQGNSA. CDR3 sequence (DNA): TGTGCCAGCAGCCCCTCGGCGGGGAACACTGAAGCTTTCTTT. It specifies CASSPSAGNTEAFF. Looking up the rest from reference TRBV7-2 and TRBJ1-1 gives the full variable domain: GAGVSQSPSNKVTEKGKDVELRCDPISGHTALYWYRQSLGQGLEFLIYFQGNSAPDKSGLPSDRFSAERTGGSVSTLTIQRTQQEDSAVYLCASSPSAGNTEAFFGQGTRLTVV.

This chain joins TRBV4-3 and TRBJ1-4; D ambiguous. The CDR3 runs 12 residues. With 0 bases removed from V and 8 bases from J, the gap between germline ends came to 4 bases. Germline V gene sequence: CDR1 LGHNA, CDR2 YSLEER. This CDR3 reads CASSQDSEKLFF. The DNA of the CDR3 is TGCGCCAGCAGCCAAGACTCCGAAAAACTGTTTTTT.

The rearrangement links TRBV5-6 to TRBJ2-1; D might be TRBD1 (6 bases). This CDR3 spans 15 amino acids. The germline V gene encodes CDR1 SGHDT and CDR2 YYEEEE. Deletions cut 7 bases from V and 0 bases from J, with 14 bases between. CDR3 sequence: CASLRGFSSYNEQFF. CDR3 in DNA: TGTGCCAGCCTGAGGGGGTTTAGCTCCTACAATGAGCAGTTCTTC. The full variable domain, rest sourced from reference TRBV5-6 and TRBJ2-1, is DAGVTQSPTHLIKTRGQQVTLRCSPKSGHDTVSWYQQALGQGPQFIFQYYEEEERQRGNFPDRFSGHQFPNYSSELNVNALLLGDSALYLCASLRGFSSYNEQFFGPGTRLTVL.

The chain has TRBV9 and TRBJ2-1, with D perhaps matching TRBD2 (6 bases). Germline assignment: CDR1 SGDLS and CDR2 YYNGEE. Between the trimmed V and J ends, which lost 3 bases and 8 bases, there was a span of 21 bases. The length of the CDR3 is 16 residues. This CDR3 reads CASSAVGTPDRHEQFF. For the CDR3, the DNA is TGTGCCAGCAGCGCCGTCGGGACTCCAGATCGGCATGAGCAGTTCTTC.

This clone has just one count. The J gene is TRBJ2-5, the V gene TRBV5-1; 8 positions match TRBD1. Germline CDR1 and CDR2: SGHRS and YFSETQ. The CDR3 contains 15 residues. The V and J ends lost 4 bases and 4 bases, in that order; junction bases with no gene match: 9. This CDR3 is CASSLDRGTGETQYF. In DNA form, the CDR3 reads TGCGCCAGCAGCCTAGACAGGGGAACAGGAGAGACCCAGTACTTC.

The rearrangement joins TRBV4-2 to TRBJ1-2; tentatively, D is TRBD1 (6 bases). The CDR3 has 16 residues. CDR1 LGHNA and CDR2 YNFKEQ come from the germline V gene. Trimming pared 0 bases from V and 6 bases from J, leaving 17 bases between. The CDR3 region is CASSQDRGGGIDGYTF. CDR3 in DNA: TGTGCCAGCAGCCAAGATAGGGGAGGGGGGATCGATGGCTACACCTTC.

The V and J genes are TRBV24-1 and TRBJ2-1; 9 bases align to TRBD1. The CDR3 runs 16 residues. CDR1 KGHDR and CDR2 SFDVKD come from the germline V gene. The J segment lost 4 bases and the V segment lost 2 bases, leaving 5 bases of the junction unmatched. The CDR3 region has the DNA TGTGCCACCAGTGATTCGGGACAGGGTCGATACAATGAGCAGTTCTTC. Translating it yields CATSDSGQGRYNEQFF.

CDR3 protein: CASSPTSGRAGELFF. The CDR3 coding sequence is TGTGCCAGCAGTCCGACTAGCGGGAGAGCCGGGGAGCTGTTTTTT. The chain uses TRBV6-5 and TRBJ2-2; TRBD2 matches at 12 bases. Germline trimming cut 5 bases from V and 6 bases from J; bases unmatched to any gene: 4. The CDR3 covers 15 residues. Germline CDR1 is MNHEY and CDR2 is SVGAGI.

In this sample, this clone turned up once. The V call is TRBV5-1, the J call TRBJ1-2; 9 nucleotides line up with TRBD1. Germline CDR1 SGHRS, CDR2 YFSETQ. The CDR3 sequence is 18 residues long. V lost 2 bases, J lost 4 bases, and 15 bases stayed unmatched. The DNA of the CDR3 is TGCGCCAGCAGCTTTATCGGGACAGGGCTAACTCTGAGCTATGGCTACACCTTC. Translated: CASSFIGTGLTLSYGYTF.